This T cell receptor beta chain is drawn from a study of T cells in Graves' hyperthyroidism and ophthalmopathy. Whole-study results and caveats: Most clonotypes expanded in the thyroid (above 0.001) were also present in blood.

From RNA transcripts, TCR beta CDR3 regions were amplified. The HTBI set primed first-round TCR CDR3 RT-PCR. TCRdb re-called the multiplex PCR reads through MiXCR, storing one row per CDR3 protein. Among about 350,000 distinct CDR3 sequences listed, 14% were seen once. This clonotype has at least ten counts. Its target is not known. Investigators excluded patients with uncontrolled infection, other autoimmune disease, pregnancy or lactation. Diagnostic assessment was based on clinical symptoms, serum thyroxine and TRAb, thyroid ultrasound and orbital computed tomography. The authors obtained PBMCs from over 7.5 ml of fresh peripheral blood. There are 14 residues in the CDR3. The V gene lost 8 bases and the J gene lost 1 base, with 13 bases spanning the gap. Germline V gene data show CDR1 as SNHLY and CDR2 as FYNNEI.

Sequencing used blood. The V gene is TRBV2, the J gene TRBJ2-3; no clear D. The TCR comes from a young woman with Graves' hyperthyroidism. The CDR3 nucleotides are TGTGCCAGCCGTGCAGCTCGGGGCACAGATACGCAGTATTTT. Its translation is CASRAARGTDTQYF.